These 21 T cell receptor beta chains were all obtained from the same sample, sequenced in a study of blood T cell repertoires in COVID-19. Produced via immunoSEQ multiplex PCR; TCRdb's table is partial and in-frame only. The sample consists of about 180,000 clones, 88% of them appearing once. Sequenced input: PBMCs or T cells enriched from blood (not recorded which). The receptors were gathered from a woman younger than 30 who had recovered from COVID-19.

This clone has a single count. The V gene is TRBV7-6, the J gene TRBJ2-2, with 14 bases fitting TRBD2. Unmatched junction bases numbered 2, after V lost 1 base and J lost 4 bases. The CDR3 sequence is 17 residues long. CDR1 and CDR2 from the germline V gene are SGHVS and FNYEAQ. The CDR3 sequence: CASSLGGLAGVTGELFF. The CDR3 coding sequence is TGTGCCAGCAGCTTAGGGGGACTAGCGGGGGTCACCGGGGAGCTGTTTTTT. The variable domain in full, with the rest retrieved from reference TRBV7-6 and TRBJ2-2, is GAGVSQSPRYKVTKRGQDVALRCDPISGHVSLYWYRQALGQGPEFLTYFNYEAQQDKSGLPNDRFSAERPEGSISTLTIQRTEQRDSAMYRCASSLGGLAGVTGELFFGEGSRLTVL.

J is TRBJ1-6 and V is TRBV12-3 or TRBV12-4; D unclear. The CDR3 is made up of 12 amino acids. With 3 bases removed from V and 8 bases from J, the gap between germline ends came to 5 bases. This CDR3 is CASSFSDSPLHF. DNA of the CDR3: TGTGCCAGCAGTTTCTCCGATTCACCCCTCCACTTT.

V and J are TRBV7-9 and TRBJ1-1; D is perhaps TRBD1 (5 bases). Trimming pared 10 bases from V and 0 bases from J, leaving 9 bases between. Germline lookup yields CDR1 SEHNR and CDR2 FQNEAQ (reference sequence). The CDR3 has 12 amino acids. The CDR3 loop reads CATGGVNTEAFF. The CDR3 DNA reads TGTGCCACTGGGGGGGTGAACACTGAAGCTTTCTTT.

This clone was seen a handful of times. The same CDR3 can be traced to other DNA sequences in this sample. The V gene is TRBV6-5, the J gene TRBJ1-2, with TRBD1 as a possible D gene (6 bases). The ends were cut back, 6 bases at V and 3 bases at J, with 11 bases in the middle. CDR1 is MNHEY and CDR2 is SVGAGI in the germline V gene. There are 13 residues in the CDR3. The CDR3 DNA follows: TGTGCCAGCAGCTTGACAGGCGACTATGGCTACACCTTC. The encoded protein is CASSLTGDYGYTF.

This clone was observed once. CDR3 nucleotides: TGTGCCAGCAGCATCGGGTTGGGTGATGAGCAGTTCTTC. Encoded protein: CASSIGLGDEQFF. The rearrangement joins TRBV11-2 to TRBJ2-1, with D uncertain. The CDR3 runs to 13 residues. The germline V gene has CDR1 SGHAT and CDR2 FQNNGV. Trimming took off 5 bases at V and 8 bases at J, with 13 bases between the two ends. Full variable domain (rest looked up from reference TRBV11-2 and TRBJ2-1): EAGVAQSPRYKIIEKRQSVAFWCNPISGHATLYWYQQILGQGPKLLIQFQNNGVVDDSQLPKDRFSAERLKGVDSTLKIQPAKLEDSAVYLCASSIGLGDEQFFGPGTRLTVL.

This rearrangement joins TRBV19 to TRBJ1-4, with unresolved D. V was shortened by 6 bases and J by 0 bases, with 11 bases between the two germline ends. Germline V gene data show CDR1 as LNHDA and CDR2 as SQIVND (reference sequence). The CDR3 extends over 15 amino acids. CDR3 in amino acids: CASRTQAATNEKLFF. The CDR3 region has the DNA TGTGCCAGTAGAACGCAGGCCGCAACTAATGAAAAACTGTTTTTT.

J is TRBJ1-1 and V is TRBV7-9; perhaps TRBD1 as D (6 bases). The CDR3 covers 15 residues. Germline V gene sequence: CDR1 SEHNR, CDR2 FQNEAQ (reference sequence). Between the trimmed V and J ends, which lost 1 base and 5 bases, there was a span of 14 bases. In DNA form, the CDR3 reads TGTGCCAGCAGCTTAGAAAACAGGGTAGGGACTGAAGCTTTCTTT. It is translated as CASSLENRVGTEAFF.

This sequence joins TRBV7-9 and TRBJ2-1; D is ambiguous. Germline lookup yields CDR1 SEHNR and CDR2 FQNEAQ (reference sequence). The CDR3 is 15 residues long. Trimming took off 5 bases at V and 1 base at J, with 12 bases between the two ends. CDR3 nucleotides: TGTGCCAGCAGCCAGACTGGATTTTCCTACAATGAGCAGTTCTTC. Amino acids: CASSQTGFSYNEQFF.

In DNA, the CDR3 is TGTGCCAGCAGTTTAACAGGCTTGGCTAATGAAAAACTGTTTTTT. It specifies CASSLTGLANEKLFF. The chain carries TRBV28 and TRBJ1-4, with D possibly TRBD1 on 5 matching bases. CDR3 length equals 15 residues. Between the trimmed V and J ends, which lost 2 bases and 3 bases, there was a span of 10 bases. Per germline, CDR1 MDHEN and CDR2 SYDVKM.

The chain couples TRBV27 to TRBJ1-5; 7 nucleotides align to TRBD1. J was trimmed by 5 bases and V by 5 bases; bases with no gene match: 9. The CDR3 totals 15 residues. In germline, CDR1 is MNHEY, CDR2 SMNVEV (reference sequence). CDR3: CASSPETGPHQPQHF. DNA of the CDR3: TGTGCCAGCAGTCCGGAGACAGGGCCCCATCAGCCCCAGCATTTT.

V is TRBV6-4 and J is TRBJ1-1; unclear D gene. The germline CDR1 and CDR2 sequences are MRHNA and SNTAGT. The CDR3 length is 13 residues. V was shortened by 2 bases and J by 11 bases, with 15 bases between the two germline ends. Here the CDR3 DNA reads TGTGCCAGCAGTGACGGGAACAGCGGGCGGGCTTTCTTT. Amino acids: CASSDGNSGRAFF.

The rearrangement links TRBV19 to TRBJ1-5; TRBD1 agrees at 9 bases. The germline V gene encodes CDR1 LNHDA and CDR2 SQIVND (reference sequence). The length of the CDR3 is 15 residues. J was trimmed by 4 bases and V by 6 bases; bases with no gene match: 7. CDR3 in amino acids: CASRPRDRENQPQHF. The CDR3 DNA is TGTGCCAGTAGACCACGGGACAGGGAGAATCAGCCCCAGCATTTT.

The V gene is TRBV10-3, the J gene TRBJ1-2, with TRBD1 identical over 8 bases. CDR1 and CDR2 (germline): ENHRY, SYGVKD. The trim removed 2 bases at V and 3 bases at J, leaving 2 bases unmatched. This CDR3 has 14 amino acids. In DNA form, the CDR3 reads TGTGCCATCAGTGAGGGGGACAGGTACTATGGCTACACCTTC. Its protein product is CAISEGDRYYGYTF.

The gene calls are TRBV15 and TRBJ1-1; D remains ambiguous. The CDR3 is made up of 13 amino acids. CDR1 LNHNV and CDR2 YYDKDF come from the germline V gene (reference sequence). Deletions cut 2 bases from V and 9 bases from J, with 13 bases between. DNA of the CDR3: TGTGCCACCAGCAGACAGAAAGGAGGGAAAGCTTTCTTT. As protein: CATSRQKGGKAFF. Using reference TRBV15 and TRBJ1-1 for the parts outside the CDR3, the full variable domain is DAMVIQNPRYQVTQFGKPVTLSCSQTLNHNVMYWYQQKSSQAPKLLFHYYDKDFNNEADTPDNFQSRRPNTSFCFLDIRSPGLGDTAMYLCATSRQKGGKAFFGQGTRLTVV.

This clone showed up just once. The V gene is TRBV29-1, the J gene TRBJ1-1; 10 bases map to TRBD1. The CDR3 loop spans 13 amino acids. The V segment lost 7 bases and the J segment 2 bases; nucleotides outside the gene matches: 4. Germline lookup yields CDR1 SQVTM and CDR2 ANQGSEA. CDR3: CSAGQGGNTEAFF. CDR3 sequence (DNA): TGCAGCGCTGGACAGGGGGGAAACACTGAAGCTTTCTTT.

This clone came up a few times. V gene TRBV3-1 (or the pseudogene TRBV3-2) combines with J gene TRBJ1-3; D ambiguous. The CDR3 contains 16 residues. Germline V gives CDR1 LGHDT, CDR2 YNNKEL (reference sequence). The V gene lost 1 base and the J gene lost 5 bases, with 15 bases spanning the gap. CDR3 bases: TGTGCCAGCAGCCAAGTGTTCGAGACATATAGAAACACCATATATTTT. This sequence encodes CASSQVFETYRNTIYF.

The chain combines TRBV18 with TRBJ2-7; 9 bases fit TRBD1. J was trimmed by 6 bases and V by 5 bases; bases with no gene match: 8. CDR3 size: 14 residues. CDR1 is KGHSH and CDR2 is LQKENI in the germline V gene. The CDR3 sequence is CASSKRDRVGEQYF. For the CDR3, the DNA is TGTGCCAGCTCAAAAAGGGACAGGGTGGGCGAGCAGTACTTC.

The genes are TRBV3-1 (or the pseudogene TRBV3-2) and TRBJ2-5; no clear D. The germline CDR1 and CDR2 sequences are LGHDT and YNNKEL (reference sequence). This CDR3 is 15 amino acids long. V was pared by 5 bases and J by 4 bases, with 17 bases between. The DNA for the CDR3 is TGTGCCAGCAGCTCGAGCTCGGGTGGCGGAGAGACCCAGTACTTC. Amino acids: CASSSSSGGGETQYF.

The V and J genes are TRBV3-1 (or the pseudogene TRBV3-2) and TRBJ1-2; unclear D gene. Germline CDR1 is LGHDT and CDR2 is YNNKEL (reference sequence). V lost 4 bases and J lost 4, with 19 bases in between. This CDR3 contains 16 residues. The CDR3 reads CASSPWRERVFYGYTF. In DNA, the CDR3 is TGTGCCAGCAGCCCTTGGAGGGAGCGAGTCTTCTATGGCTACACCTTC.

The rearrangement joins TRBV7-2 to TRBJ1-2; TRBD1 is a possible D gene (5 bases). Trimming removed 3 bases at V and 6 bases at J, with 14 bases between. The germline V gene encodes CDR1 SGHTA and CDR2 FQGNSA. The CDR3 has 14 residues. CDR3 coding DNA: TGTGCCAGCAGCTTTAGTGGGGCAGACAATGGCTACACCTTC. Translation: CASSFSGADNGYTF.

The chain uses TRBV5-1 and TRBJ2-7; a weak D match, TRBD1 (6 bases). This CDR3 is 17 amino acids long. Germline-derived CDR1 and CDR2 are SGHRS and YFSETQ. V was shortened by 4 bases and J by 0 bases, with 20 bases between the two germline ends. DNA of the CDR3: TGCGCCAGCAGCCTTAAGACGCTGACAGGCAGCTCCTACGAGCAGTACTTC. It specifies CASSLKTLTGSSYEQYF.